Shown below are 16 T cell receptor beta chains from a single sample sequenced in a study of blood T cell repertoires in COVID-19. This table comes from immunoSEQ multiplex PCR, and its TCRdb copy is limited to in-frame clones, with some not included. The data hold 95,000 to 100,000 clones, with around 84% observed a single time. The specimen sequenced was peripheral blood. The receptor set was obtained from a woman in her 70s with active or convalescent COVID-19.

The chain links TRBV10-1 to TRBJ2-5; D may be TRBD2 (5 bases). Germline assignment: CDR1 WNHNN and CDR2 SYGVQD (reference sequence). There are 14 residues in the CDR3. The V and J ends lost 4 bases and 2 bases respectively, with 11 bases between them. The CDR3 protein is CASSGGPRQETQYF. The CDR3, as DNA: TGCGCCAGCAGTGGCGGGCCCCGGCAAGAGACCCAGTACTTC.

V usage is TRBV5-1 and J usage is TRBJ2-1; 16 bases match TRBD2. CDR1 and CDR2 from the germline V gene are SGHRS and YFSETQ. The CDR3 runs to 15 residues. After removal of 4 bases from V and 8 bases from J, the junction contained 3 bases not matched to a gene. The CDR3 spells CASSGTSGGADEQFF. Written as DNA, the CDR3 is TGCGCCAGCAGCGGGACTAGCGGGGGGGCCGATGAGCAGTTCTTC. The entire variable domain, with the rest obtained from reference TRBV5-1 and TRBJ2-1, is as follows: KAGVTQTPRYLIKTRGQQVTLSCSPISGHRSVSWYQQTPGQGLQFLFEYFSETQRNKGNFPGRFSGRQFSNSRSEMNVSTLELGDSALYLCASSGTSGGADEQFFGPGTRLTVL.

The gene calls are TRBV20-1 and TRBJ1-4; maybe TRBD1 (5 bases). Germline assignment: CDR1 DFQATT and CDR2 SNEGSKA (reference sequence). The CDR3 is 14 residues long. V was clipped by 3 bases and J by 4 bases, with 12 bases between them. This chain's CDR3 is CSASRRGGNEKLFF. CDR3 sequence (DNA): TGCAGTGCTAGTCGAAGGGGAGGTAATGAAAAACTGTTTTTT.

This sequence joins TRBV13 and TRBJ2-2; tentatively, D is TRBD2 (5 bases). Trimming took off 3 bases at V and 5 bases at J, with 10 bases between the two ends. The CDR3 runs to 14 residues. Germline assignment: CDR1 PRHDT and CDR2 FYEKMQ (reference sequence). CDR3 nucleotides: TGTGCCAGCAGCTTTTTCTCGGGGACCGGGGAGCTGTTTTTT. It specifies CASSFFSGTGELFF.

V is TRBV4-2 and J is TRBJ2-2; D may be TRBD1 (6 bases). Germline V gene data show CDR1 as LGHNA and CDR2 as YNFKEQ. CDR3 length: 14 amino acids. Trimming took off 1 base at V and 4 bases at J, with 7 bases between the two ends. The CDR3 nucleotides read TGTGCCAGCAGCCAAGGACAGGTCACCGGGGAGCTGTTTTTT. It specifies CASSQGQVTGELFF.

The chain links TRBV6-5 to TRBJ1-2; maybe TRBD1 (5 bases). V was cut by 6 bases and J by 2 bases, with 7 bases left in between. Germline V gives CDR1 MNHEY, CDR2 SVGAGI. This CDR3 is built from 12 residues. CDR3 bases: TGTGCCAGCAGGGGGCGGAACTATGGCTACACCTTC. It encodes CASRGRNYGYTF.

The chain links TRBV6-2 or TRBV6-3 to TRBJ2-7; TRBD2 matches at 12 bases. V was clipped by 2 bases and J by 4 bases; unmatched bases: 15. Germline V CDR1 and CDR2: MNHEY, SVGEGT. This CDR3 has 19 amino acids. As DNA, the CDR3 is TGTGCCAGCAGTTACCGGATTCTAGCGGGAGGGCCTGGGTCGTACGAGCAGTACTTC. It is translated as CASSYRILAGGPGSYEQYF.

The J gene is TRBJ2-2, the V gene TRBV12-5; D not resolved. Germline values: CDR1 LGHNT, CDR2 FRNRAP. The CDR3 loop spans 14 amino acids. V lost 1 base and J 3 bases, leaving 6 bases between the germline ends. CDR3 nucleotide sequence: TGTGCTAGTGGTTTGGCGCGCTACACCGGGGAGCTGTTTTTT. Its translation is CASGLARYTGELFF.

The rearrangement links TRBV29-1 to TRBJ2-5; 9 nucleotides agree with TRBD1. Germline loops: CDR1 SQVTM, CDR2 ANQGSEA. Trimming at V came to 7 bases and at J to 3 bases, leaving 3 bases not matched to a gene. This CDR3 spans 12 amino acids. The CDR3 sequence is CSARTGEETQYF. DNA for the CDR3: TGCAGCGCCCGGACAGGGGAAGAGACCCAGTACTTC.

The CDR3 DNA reads TGTGCCAGCAGCTTAAAGTCCTACTACTATGGCTACACCTTC. It yields the protein CASSLKSYYYGYTF. V gene TRBV7-3 combines with J gene TRBJ1-2, with D hard to call. There are 14 residues in the CDR3. Trimming shortened V by 1 base and J by 3 bases, and 9 bases separated the two germline ends. Per the germline V gene, CDR1 is SGHTA and CDR2 is FQGTGA.

The chain links TRBV15 to TRBJ2-5, with 9 bases that match TRBD2. CDR3 length: 18 residues. V lost 1 base, J lost 0 bases, and 9 bases stayed unmatched. Germline CDR1 reads LNHNV; CDR2 reads YYDKDF (reference sequence). As DNA, the CDR3 is TGTGCCACCAGCAGAGTACCCAGCGGGAGGACCAACCAAGAGACCCAGTACTTC. Protein product: CATSRVPSGRTNQETQYF.

The genes are TRBV3-1 (or the pseudogene TRBV3-2) and TRBJ1-6, with a tentative D call TRBD1 (6 bases). Germline V gene lookup returns CDR1 LGHDT and CDR2 YNNKEL (reference sequence). The CDR3 runs to 17 residues. V gave up 4 bases and J gave up 0 bases, with 13 bases separating them. CDR3 in amino acids: CASSPAGGLSYNSPLHF. CDR3 DNA: TGTGCCAGCAGCCCAGCGGGGGGCCTCTCCTATAATTCACCCCTCCACTTT.

Concerning this clone itself: This CDR3 is also generated by other DNA sequences in the sample. This chain connects TRBV5-5 to TRBJ1-2; TRBD1 matches at 10 bases. The CDR3 spans 14 residues. The trim removed 3 bases at V and 2 bases at J, leaving 1 base unmatched. Germline assignment: CDR1 SGHKS and CDR2 YYEKEE (reference sequence). CDR3 sequence reads: CASSSGQGNYGYTF. The CDR3 DNA follows: TGTGCCAGCAGCTCGGGACAGGGGAACTATGGCTACACCTTC.

This clone was found once. This chain uses TRBV12-3 or TRBV12-4 with TRBJ1-1; the D is unclear. This CDR3 contains 13 residues. V lost 1 base and J 1 base, leaving 4 bases between the germline ends. CDR3 DNA sequence: TGTGCCAGCAGTTTAGGAGAGAACACTGAAGCTTTCTTT. It codes for CASSLGENTEAFF.

The chain combines TRBV7-2 with TRBJ1-1; D uncertain. The CDR3 runs to 12 residues. The germline CDR1 and CDR2 sequences are SGHTA and FQGNSA. The V and J ends lost 2 bases and 6 bases respectively, with 7 bases between them. CDR3: CASSLLAAEAFF. The CDR3 region has the DNA TGTGCCAGCAGCTTACTGGCAGCTGAAGCTTTCTTT.

This chain connects TRBV5-1 to TRBJ2-7, with a tentative D call TRBD2 (6 bases). Trimming stripped 7 bases from V and 3 bases from J, with 8 bases between. This CDR3 comprises 11 residues. CDR1 is SGHRS and CDR2 is YFSETQ in the germline V gene. CDR3 nucleotide sequence: TGCGCCAGCCGGAGGGACTACGAGCAGTACTTC. It codes for CASRRDYEQYF.